The 31 T cell receptor beta chains in this list originate from one sample, sequenced in a study of shared clonotypes between healthy human individuals. Repertoires were generated with immunoSEQ multiplex PCR, while TCRdb's copy carries only in-frame clones and drops some. The sample gives 950,000 to 1,100,000 clones, about 75% of which show up once; approximately 1.5% is in the top ten. Sequenced sample: memory CD4+ T cells sorted from blood. Subset described: CD45RA-negative fraction. These receptors came from a man between 18 and 29 years old in good health.

V usage is TRBV7-9 and J usage is TRBJ2-3, with D uncertain. The V end was cut by 0 bases, the J end by 4 bases, with 11 bases between. CDR3 length: 15 amino acids. Looked up from germline, CDR1 is SEHNR and CDR2 is FQNEAQ (reference sequence). The CDR3 here is CASSLALLPPDTQYF. Written as DNA, the CDR3 is TGTGCCAGCAGCTTAGCCCTTTTGCCCCCAGATACGCAGTATTTT.

This rearrangement joins TRBV5-3 to TRBJ2-7; TRBD2 aligns across 10 bases. TRBV5-3 is classed as an ORF, of uncertain function. This CDR3 region has 16 residues. V was clipped by 1 base and J by 0 bases; unmatched bases: 4. CDR3 amino acids: CARSLPRLAGSYEQYF. The CDR3 DNA reads TGTGCCAGAAGCTTGCCCCGACTAGCGGGCTCCTACGAGCAGTACTTC.

The chain joins TRBV19 to TRBJ2-2; D remains ambiguous. Germline-derived CDR1 and CDR2 are LNHDA and SQIVND (reference sequence). The CDR3 length is 16 residues. V was trimmed by 1 base and J by 4 bases, leaving 13 bases between them. CDR3: CASSIVAPYTTGELFF. In DNA form, the CDR3 reads TGTGCCAGTAGTATAGTTGCCCCGTATACCACCGGGGAGCTGTTTTTT.

V is TRBV10-3 and J is TRBJ2-5; 8 nucleotides match TRBD2. With V trimmed by 10 bases and J by 2 bases, 21 bases remained unmatched. Germline CDR1 is ENHRY and CDR2 is SYGVKD. CDR3 length equals 18 residues. Here the CDR3 DNA reads TGTGCCAATACTAGGAGCGGGAGTCGAAAGGCGGGACAAGAGACCCAGTACTTC. It encodes CANTRSGSRKAGQETQYF.

A word on this clone: A read error is possible here, since a much larger clone lies one base away. V is TRBV19 and J is TRBJ2-3; TRBD2 aligns across 7 bases. CDR1 LNHDA and CDR2 SQIVND come from the germline V gene (reference sequence). The length of the CDR3 is 14 residues. The CDR3 DNA follows: TGTGCCACCCGGAGGGAGGGCCTTACAGATGCGCAGTATTTT. This encodes CATRREGLTDAQYF.

The CDR3 nucleotides are TGTGCCAGCAGCTCCGACTACTCCTACAATGAGCAGTTCTTC. Its translation: CASSSDYSYNEQFF. The chain recombines TRBV7-2 with TRBJ2-1, with D possibly TRBD2 on 5 matching bases. The CDR3 covers 14 residues. Germline V gives CDR1 SGHTA, CDR2 FQGNSA. Between the trimmed V and J ends, which lost 4 bases and 0 bases, there was a span of 7 bases.

This clone was detected ten times or more. The CDR3 sequence: CASSIGLDRGVKQYF. As DNA, the CDR3 is TGTGCCAGTAGTATAGGTTTGGACAGGGGAGTGAAGCAGTACTTC. The J gene is TRBJ2-7, the V gene TRBV19; TRBD1 aligns across 9 bases. The germline V gene has CDR1 LNHDA and CDR2 SQIVND (reference sequence). The CDR3 is made up of 15 amino acids. J gave up 8 bases and V 1 base, and 9 bases lay outside the gene matches.

The J gene is TRBJ1-3, the V gene TRBV13; 9 bases are a match to TRBD1. CDR1 PRHDT and CDR2 FYEKMQ come from the germline V gene (reference sequence). The V segment lost 4 bases and the J segment 2 bases; nucleotides outside the gene matches: 3. The CDR3 totals 15 residues. The CDR3 DNA reads as TGTGCCAGCAGCTCCCGGGACAGGGCTGGAAACACCATATATTTT. This sequence encodes CASSSRDRAGNTIYF.

The chain links TRBV25-1 to TRBJ1-1; D is ambiguous. Trimming pared 1 base from V and 1 base from J, leaving 7 bases between. Germline CDR1 MGHDK, CDR2 SYGVNS. The CDR3 runs to 14 residues. CDR3 DNA: TGTGCCAGCAGTGAATTCCCCTCGAACACTGAAGCTTTCTTT. It codes for CASSEFPSNTEAFF.

The rearrangement uses TRBV28 and TRBJ2-2, with TRBD2 matching over 7 bases. This CDR3 comprises 14 residues. Trimming at V came to 7 bases and at J to 4 bases, leaving 6 bases not matched to a gene. Germline CDR1 reads MDHEN; CDR2 reads SYDVKM. This CDR3 reads CASIASGPTGELFF. The CDR3 nucleotides read TGTGCCAGCATTGCTAGCGGACCCACCGGGGAGCTGTTTTTT.

V and J are TRBV15 and TRBJ1-2, with TRBD1 as a possible D gene (5 bases). The CDR3 length is 15 residues. Germline V gives CDR1 LNHNV, CDR2 YYDKDF (reference sequence). The V and J ends lost 3 bases and 4 bases respectively, with 15 bases between them. CDR3 coding DNA: TGTGCCACCAGCAGGCCGGGATCCGGGGCCTATGGCTACACCTTC. Protein product: CATSRPGSGAYGYTF.

V and J are TRBV4-1 and TRBJ2-7; TRBD1 matches 8 bases. The J segment lost 1 base and the V segment lost 4 bases, leaving 6 bases of the junction unmatched. This CDR3 has 15 amino acids. Per the germline V gene, CDR1 is MGHRA and CDR2 is YSYEKL. DNA for the CDR3: TGCGCCAGCAGCCGAGACAGGGGTCAGTCCTACGAGCAGTACTTC. Its translation is CASSRDRGQSYEQYF.

The chain combines TRBV2 with TRBJ2-2, with TRBD2 identical over 9 bases. There are 16 residues in the CDR3. The J segment lost 1 base and the V segment lost 4 bases, leaving 4 bases of the junction unmatched. Germline V CDR1 and CDR2: SNHLY, FYNNEI. The CDR3 coding sequence is TGTGCCAGCAGTGGGCGACTAGCGGAGAACACCGGGGAGCTGTTTTTT. It encodes CASSGRLAENTGELFF.

This clone was seen once. Here the CDR3 DNA reads TGTGCCAGCTACAGGGGCAATAATTCACCCCTCCACTTT. This sequence encodes CASYRGNNSPLHF. V gene TRBV6-5 combines with J gene TRBJ1-6; 7 positions agree with TRBD1. V trimming: 8 bases; J trimming: 5 bases; junction bases outside the gene matches: 3. Germline V lookup: CDR1 MNHEY, CDR2 SVGAGI. The length of the CDR3 is 13 residues.

J is TRBJ1-6 and V is TRBV6-6; no definite D call. The V end was cut by 8 bases, the J end by 7 bases, with 12 bases between. The CDR3 loop spans 13 amino acids. Germline V gives CDR1 MNHNY, CDR2 SVGAGI (reference sequence). The DNA of the CDR3 is TGTGCCAGCGCACTGGAGGAGAATTCACCCCTCCACTTT. Translated, it gives CASALEENSPLHF.

This clone was recorded many times. The same CDR3 is also encoded by other DNA sequences in this sample. The chain has TRBV30 and TRBJ1-1, with TRBD1 as a possible D gene (5 bases). Trimming took off 3 bases at V and 1 base at J, with 6 bases between the two ends. The CDR3 sequence is 12 residues long. Germline lookup yields CDR1 GTSNPN and CDR2 SVGIG (reference sequence). The CDR3 region has the DNA TGTGCCTGGAGGGGGACGAACACTGAAGCTTTCTTT. It yields the protein CAWRGTNTEAFF.

V is TRBV11-2 and J is TRBJ1-3; weak D call: TRBD1 (5 bases). Trimming shortened V by 4 bases and J by 0 bases, and 13 bases separated the two germline ends. The CDR3 contains 16 residues. The germline CDR1 and CDR2 sequences are SGHAT and FQNNGV. In DNA form, the CDR3 reads TGTGCCAGCAGCTCCCTGGGACTGTTCTCTGGAAACACCATATATTTT. Encoded protein: CASSSLGLFSGNTIYF.

The chain couples TRBV18 to TRBJ2-6; no clear D gene. V lost 6 bases and J lost 3, with 6 bases in between. The CDR3 is 13 amino acids. Looked up from germline, CDR1 is KGHSH and CDR2 is LQKENI. CDR3 bases: TGTGCCAGCTCCCCTGATGGGGCCAACGTCCTGACTTTC. Translation gives CASSPDGANVLTF.

The chain employs TRBV30 and TRBJ1-2; the match to TRBD1 covers 7 bases. Per germline, CDR1 GTSNPN and CDR2 SVGIG (reference sequence). J lost 11 bases, V lost 1 base, and 10 bases had no gene match. This CDR3 region has 13 residues. Here the CDR3 DNA reads TGTGCCTGGAGTGAAGACAGGGAGTTGGTGTACACCTTC. Its protein is CAWSEDRELVYTF.

Concerning this clone: The sample contains more than one DNA sequence encoding this CDR3. This chain joins TRBV7-2 and TRBJ1-2; no definite D call. The CDR3 is made up of 14 amino acids. Looked up from germline, CDR1 is SGHTA and CDR2 is FQGNSA. The V gene lost 1 base and the J gene lost 0 bases, with 6 bases spanning the gap. CDR3 DNA: TGTGCCAGCAGCTTAGGAGGACCTAACTATGGCTACACCTTC. It specifies CASSLGGPNYGYTF.

J is TRBJ2-3 and V is TRBV5-4; 7 bases agree with TRBD2. V shed 7 bases, J shed 3 bases, and the junction held 2 bases outside the gene matches. This CDR3 is built from 12 residues. CDR1 and CDR2 from the germline V gene are SGHNT and YYREEE (reference sequence). CDR3 sequence (DNA): TGTGCCAGCGGACTAGTTACAGATACGCAGTATTTT. This encodes CASGLVTDTQYF.

The rearrangement links TRBV5-6 to TRBJ1-2, with D uncertain. Germline loops: CDR1 SGHDT, CDR2 YYEEEE. CDR3 length equals 15 residues. Trimming took off 4 bases at V and 0 bases at J, with 13 bases between the two ends. In nucleotides, the CDR3 is TGTGCCAGCAGCAAGGGATCGAGGGCTAACTATGGCTACACCTTC. Translated, it gives CASSKGSRANYGYTF.

CDR3 protein: CASSISGTGEQYF. DNA for the CDR3: TGTGCCAGCAGCATTAGCGGGACCGGCGAGCAGTACTTC. The chain is built from TRBV7-9 and TRBJ2-7, with 8 bases fitting TRBD2. V lost 5 bases and J lost 6; bases outside the gene matches: 6. Germline values: CDR1 SEHNR, CDR2 FQNEAQ (reference sequence). This CDR3 is 13 amino acids long.

This chain connects TRBV5-4 to TRBJ2-7, with 9 bases identical to TRBD2. Germline CDR1 is SGHNT and CDR2 is YYREEE (reference sequence). Trimming at V came to 7 bases and at J to 3 bases, leaving 5 bases not matched to a gene. The length of the CDR3 is 13 residues. The CDR3 sequence: CASGAGGNYEQYF. In DNA, the CDR3 is TGTGCCAGCGGGGCGGGGGGGAACTACGAGCAGTACTTC.

The chain couples TRBV9 to TRBJ2-7; TRBD1 is a possible D gene (6 bases). V was cut by 2 bases and J by 0 bases, with 18 bases left in between. The CDR3 sequence is 17 residues long. The germline V gene has CDR1 SGDLS and CDR2 YYNGEE. The CDR3 sequence is CASSVVGGGPSSYEQYF. The CDR3 region has the DNA TGTGCCAGCAGCGTCGTAGGTGGGGGCCCTTCCTCCTACGAGCAGTACTTC.

This clone was counted a few times. The chain is built from TRBV4-3 and TRBJ2-7; 8 bases map to TRBD1. The CDR3 consists of 16 residues. Germline loops: CDR1 LGHNA, CDR2 YSLEER. V lost 4 bases and J lost 1; bases outside the gene matches: 9. CDR3 nucleotide sequence: TGCGCCAGCAGCCGAGAGGACAGGGATCCGTCCTACGAGCAGTACTTC. Encoded protein: CASSREDRDPSYEQYF.

This chain links TRBV5-4 with TRBJ2-2, with D perhaps assigned TRBD1 or TRBD2 (5 bases each). V shed 2 bases and J shed 5 bases, with 10 bases lying between them. From germline, CDR1 is SGHNT and CDR2 YYREEE (reference sequence). The CDR3 has 14 residues. The CDR3 spells CASSFGTGTGELFF. The CDR3 DNA reads TGTGCCAGCAGCTTTGGGACCGGAACCGGGGAGCTGTTTTTT.

This clone was seen ten or more times. The chain joins TRBV7-2 to TRBJ2-1; TRBD2 aligns across 7 bases. The germline V gene has CDR1 SGHTA and CDR2 FQGNSA. The CDR3 covers 15 residues. The junction had 5 bases not matched to a gene; V was cut back by 2 bases and J by 4 bases. CDR3 residues: CASSLSWGGYNEQFF. The CDR3 bases are TGTGCCAGCAGCTTATCTTGGGGGGGGTACAATGAGCAGTTCTTC.

The V call is TRBV19, the J call TRBJ2-6, with no clear D. The CDR3 loop spans 15 amino acids. Trimming pared 6 bases from V and 0 bases from J, leaving 9 bases between. CDR1 LNHDA and CDR2 SQIVND come from the germline V gene (reference sequence). The CDR3 region is CASRADLSGANVLTF. CDR3 coding DNA: TGTGCCAGTAGGGCGGACCTCTCTGGGGCCAACGTCCTGACTTTC.

The rearrangement joins TRBV11-2 to TRBJ2-2; D unresolved. The CDR3 contains 14 residues. The germline V and J ends were trimmed by 5 bases and 9 bases, with 16 bases remaining between them. Germline assignment: CDR1 SGHAT and CDR2 FQNNGV. CDR3 sequence: CASSPGPLTRELFF. The CDR3 DNA reads TGTGCCAGCAGCCCTGGACCGCTAACAAGGGAGCTGTTTTTT.

The chain links TRBV27 to TRBJ2-7; a possible D gene is TRBD1 (6 bases). This CDR3 comprises 13 residues. Germline CDR1 is MNHEY and CDR2 is SMNVEV (reference sequence). The ends were cut back, 3 bases at V and 7 bases at J, with 13 bases in the middle. The CDR3 nucleotides read TGTGCCAGCAGTTTGGCCCTCAGGGGAGAGCAGTACTTC. This gives the protein CASSLALRGEQYF.